A selection of T cell receptor beta chains follows, all from one sample in a study of CD8+ T cells in alopecia areata. Only in-frame clones appear in the TCRdb table, and some are missing; sequencing was by immunoSEQ multiplex PCR. The sample contains about 200,000 clones, roughly 60% of which appear only once. Here the sequenced sample was CD4+ T cells sorted from blood, taken at week 24, from a patient treated with tofacitinib. The receptors derive from a human donor with alopecia areata. Both conserved end residues are part of each CDR3. Fields, in order: clone size, J gene, D gene, V gene, CDR3 protein, CDR3 DNA. A D gene is named only where the DNA matches it firmly. Clone size appears in some rows only: once, few, many, or a class for an expanded clone.

clone_size: few
j_call: TRBJ1-2
d_call: .
v_call: TRBV7-3
cdr3_aa: CASSLTHGTIYGYTF
cdr3_nt: TGTGCCAGCAGCTTAACTCACGGGACAATCTATGGCTACACCTTC

clone_size: .
j_call: TRBJ2-7
d_call: TRBD2
v_call: TRBV29-1
cdr3_aa: CSVEGARLAGPPYSYEQYF
cdr3_nt: TGCAGCGTTGAAGGCGCCCGACTAGCGGGACCACCTTACTCCTACGAGCAGTACTTC

clone_size: .
j_call: TRBJ2-1
d_call: .
v_call: TRBV11-2
cdr3_aa: CASSLAQRGEQFF
cdr3_nt: TGTGCCAGCAGCTTAGCCCAGAGGGGTGAGCAGTTCTTC

clone_size: few
j_call: TRBJ2-7
d_call: TRBD1
v_call: TRBV9
cdr3_aa: CASSVEDRGVHEQYF
cdr3_nt: TGTGCCAGCAGCGTAGAGGACAGGGGTGTCCACGAGCAGTACTTC

clone_size: .
j_call: TRBJ2-4
d_call: .
v_call: TRBV15
cdr3_aa: CATSRVAAERKNIQYF
cdr3_nt: TGTGCCACCAGCAGAGTCGCGGCGGAGCGGAAAAACATTCAGTACTTC

clone_size: .
j_call: TRBJ2-1
d_call: .
v_call: TRBV10-3
cdr3_aa: CAISGGAEQFF
cdr3_nt: TGTGCCATCAGTGGGGGCGCTGAGCAGTTCTTC

clone_size: few
j_call: TRBJ1-6
d_call: .
v_call: TRBV18
cdr3_aa: CASSQGDSPLHF
cdr3_nt: TGTGCCAGCTCCCAAGGCGATTCACCCCTCCACTTT

clone_size: few
j_call: TRBJ2-7
d_call: .
v_call: TRBV7-2
cdr3_aa: CASSLGWASRSSYEQYF
cdr3_nt: TGTGCCAGCAGCTTAGGGTGGGCTAGCCGGAGCTCCTACGAGCAGTACTTC

clone_size: .
j_call: TRBJ1-2
d_call: .
v_call: TRBV29-1
cdr3_aa: CSVEVTTAYGYTF
cdr3_nt: TGCAGCGTTGAAGTTACAACAGCCTATGGCTACACCTTC

clone_size: once
j_call: TRBJ2-2
d_call: TRBD1
v_call: TRBV7-8
cdr3_aa: CASHTGQGASGELFF
cdr3_nt: TGTGCCAGCCACACCGGACAGGGGGCCTCCGGGGAGCTGTTTTTT

clone_size: once
j_call: TRBJ2-3
d_call: .
v_call: TRBV7-2
cdr3_aa: CASSLESTDTQYF
cdr3_nt: TGTGCCAGCAGCTTAGAATCCACAGATACGCAGTATTTT

clone_size: once
j_call: TRBJ1-5
d_call: TRBD1
v_call: TRBV2
cdr3_aa: CASSLDRAGDQPQHF
cdr3_nt: TGTGCCAGCAGCCTGGACAGGGCGGGGGATCAGCCCCAGCATTTT

clone_size: many
j_call: TRBJ2-2
d_call: .
v_call: TRBV11-2
cdr3_aa: CASNLGGLNTGELFF
cdr3_nt: TGTGCCAGCAACCTAGGGGGGTTGAACACCGGGGAGCTGTTTTTT

clone_size: .
j_call: TRBJ2-2
d_call: TRBD1
v_call: TRBV29-1
cdr3_aa: CSVWDRNTGELFF
cdr3_nt: TGCAGCGTTTGGGACAGAAACACCGGGGAGCTGTTTTTT

clone_size: .
j_call: TRBJ2-5
d_call: TRBD1
v_call: TRBV2
cdr3_aa: CASPGQGSEETQYF
cdr3_nt: TGTGCCAGCCCCGGACAGGGGAGCGAAGAGACCCAGTACTTC

clone_size: once
j_call: TRBJ2-3
d_call: .
v_call: TRBV5-4
cdr3_aa: CASSLRAVASTDTQYF
cdr3_nt: TGTGCCAGCAGCTTACGGGCAGTTGCAAGCACAGATACGCAGTATTTT

clone_size: .
j_call: TRBJ2-7
d_call: .
v_call: TRBV4-1
cdr3_aa: CASSRTAVREQYF
cdr3_nt: TGCGCCAGCAGCCGGACAGCCGTTCGGGAGCAGTACTTC